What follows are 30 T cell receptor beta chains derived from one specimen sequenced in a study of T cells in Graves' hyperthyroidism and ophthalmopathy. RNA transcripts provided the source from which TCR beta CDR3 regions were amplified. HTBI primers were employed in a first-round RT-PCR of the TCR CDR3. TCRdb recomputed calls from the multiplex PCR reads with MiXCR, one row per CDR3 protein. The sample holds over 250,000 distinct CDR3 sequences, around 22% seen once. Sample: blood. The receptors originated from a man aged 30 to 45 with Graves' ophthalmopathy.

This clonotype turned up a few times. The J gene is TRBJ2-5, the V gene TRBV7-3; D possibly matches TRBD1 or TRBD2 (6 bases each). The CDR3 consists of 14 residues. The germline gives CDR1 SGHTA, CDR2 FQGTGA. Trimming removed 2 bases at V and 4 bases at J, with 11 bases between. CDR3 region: CASSLGGTRETQYF. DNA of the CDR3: TGTGCCAGCAGCTTAGGCGGGACACGAGAGACCCAGTACTTC.

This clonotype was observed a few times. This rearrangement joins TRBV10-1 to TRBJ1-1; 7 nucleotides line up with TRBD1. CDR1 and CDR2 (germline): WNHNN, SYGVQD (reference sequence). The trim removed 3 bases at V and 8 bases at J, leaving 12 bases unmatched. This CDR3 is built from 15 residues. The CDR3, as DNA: TGCGCCAGCAGTGACCCTCGGACAGGCACAACCGAAGCTTTCTTT. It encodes CASSDPRTGTTEAFF.

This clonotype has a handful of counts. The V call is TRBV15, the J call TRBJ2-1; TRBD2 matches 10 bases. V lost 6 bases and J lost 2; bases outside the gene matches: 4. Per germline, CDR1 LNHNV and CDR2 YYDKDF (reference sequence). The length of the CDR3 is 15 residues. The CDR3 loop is CATSLGLATYNEQFF. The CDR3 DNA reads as TGTGCCACCAGTCTGGGACTAGCGACCTACAATGAGCAGTTCTTC.

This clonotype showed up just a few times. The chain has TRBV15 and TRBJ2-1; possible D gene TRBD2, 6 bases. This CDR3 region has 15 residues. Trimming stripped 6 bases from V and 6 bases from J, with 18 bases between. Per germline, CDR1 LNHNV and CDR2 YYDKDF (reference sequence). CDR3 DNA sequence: TGTGCCACCAGTGGGGGACTCCTCGTGTCCAATGAGCAGTTCTTC. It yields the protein CATSGGLLVSNEQFF.

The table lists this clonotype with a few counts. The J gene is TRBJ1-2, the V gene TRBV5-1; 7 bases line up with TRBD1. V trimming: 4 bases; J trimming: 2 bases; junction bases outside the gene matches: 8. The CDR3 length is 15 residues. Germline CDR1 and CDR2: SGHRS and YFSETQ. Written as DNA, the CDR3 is TGCGCCAGCAGCGAAGAGACAGGGCGGAACTATGGCTACACCTTC. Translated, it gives CASSEETGRNYGYTF.

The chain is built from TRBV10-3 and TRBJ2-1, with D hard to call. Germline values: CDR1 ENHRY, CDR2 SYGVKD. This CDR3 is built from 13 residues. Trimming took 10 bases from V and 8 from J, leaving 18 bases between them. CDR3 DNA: TGTGCCACCAGGCCCACTCAGAGAGATGAGCAGTTCTTC. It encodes CATRPTQRDEQFF.

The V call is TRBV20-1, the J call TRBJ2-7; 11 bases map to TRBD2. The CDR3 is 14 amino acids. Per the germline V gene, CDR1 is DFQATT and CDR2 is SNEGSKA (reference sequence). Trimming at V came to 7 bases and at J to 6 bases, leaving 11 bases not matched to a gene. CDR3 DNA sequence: TGCAGTGTTCTTCCGACTAGCGGGACGCCCGAGCAGTACTTC. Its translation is CSVLPTSGTPEQYF.

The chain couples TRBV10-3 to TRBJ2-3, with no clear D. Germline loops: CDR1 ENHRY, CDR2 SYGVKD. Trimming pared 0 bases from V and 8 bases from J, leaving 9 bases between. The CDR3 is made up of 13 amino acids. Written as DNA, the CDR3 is TGTGCCATCAGTGAGTCCGGGCCGGGTACGCAGTATTTT. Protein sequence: CAISESGPGTQYF.

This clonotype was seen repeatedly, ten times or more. CDR3 sequence: CASSLAGGNTEAFF. Here the CDR3 DNA reads TGCGCCAGCAGCTTGGCCGGGGGGAACACTGAAGCTTTCTTT. The rearrangement links TRBV5-1 to TRBJ1-1; possibly TRBD1 for D (5 bases). Germline V lookup: CDR1 SGHRS, CDR2 YFSETQ. The CDR3 is 14 residues long. Trimming removed 0 bases from V and 1 base from J, with 7 bases in between.

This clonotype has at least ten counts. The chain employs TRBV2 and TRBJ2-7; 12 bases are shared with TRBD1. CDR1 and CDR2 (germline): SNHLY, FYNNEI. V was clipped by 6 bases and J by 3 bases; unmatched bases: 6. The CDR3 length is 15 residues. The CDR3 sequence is CASRAGTGGNYEQYF. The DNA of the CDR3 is TGTGCCAGCAGGGCCGGGACAGGGGGCAACTACGAGCAGTACTTC. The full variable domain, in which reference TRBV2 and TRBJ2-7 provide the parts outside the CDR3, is EPEVTQTPSHQVTQMGQEVILRCVPISNHLYFYWYRQILGQKVEFLVSFYNNEISEKSEIFDDQFSVERPDGSNFTLKIRSTKLEDSAMYFCASRAGTGGNYEQYFGPGTRLTVT.

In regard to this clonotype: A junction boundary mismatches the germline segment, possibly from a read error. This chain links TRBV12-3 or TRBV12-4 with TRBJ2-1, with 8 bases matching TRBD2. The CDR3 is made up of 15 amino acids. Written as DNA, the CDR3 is TGTGCCAGCAATTTATTAGCGGGGCTCTACAATGAGCAGTTCTTC. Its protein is CASNLLAGLYNEQFF.

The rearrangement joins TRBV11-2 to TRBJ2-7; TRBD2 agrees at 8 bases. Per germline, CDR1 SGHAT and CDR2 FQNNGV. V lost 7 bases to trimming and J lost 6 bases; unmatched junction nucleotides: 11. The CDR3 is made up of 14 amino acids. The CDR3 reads CASTFVSGMGEQYF. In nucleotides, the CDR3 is TGTGCCAGCACCTTCGTTAGCGGGATGGGCGAGCAGTACTTC. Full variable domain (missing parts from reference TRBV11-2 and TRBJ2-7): EAGVAQSPRYKIIEKRQSVAFWCNPISGHATLYWYQQILGQGPKLLIQFQNNGVVDDSQLPKDRFSAERLKGVDSTLKIQPAKLEDSAVYLCASTFVSGMGEQYFGPGTRLTVT.

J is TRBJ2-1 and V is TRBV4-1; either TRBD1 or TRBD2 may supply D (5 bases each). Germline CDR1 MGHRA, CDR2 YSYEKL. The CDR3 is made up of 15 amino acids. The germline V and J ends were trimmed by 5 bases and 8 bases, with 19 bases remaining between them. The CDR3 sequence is CASSGRDGPTHEQFF. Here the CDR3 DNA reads TGCGCCAGCAGCGGACGGGACGGACCTACTCATGAGCAGTTCTTC.

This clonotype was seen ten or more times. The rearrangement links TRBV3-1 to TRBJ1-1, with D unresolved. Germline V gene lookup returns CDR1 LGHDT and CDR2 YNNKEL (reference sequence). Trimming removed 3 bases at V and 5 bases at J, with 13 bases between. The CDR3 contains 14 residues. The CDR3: CASSQTHGGTEAFF. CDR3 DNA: TGTGCCAGCAGCCAGACCCACGGAGGGACTGAAGCTTTCTTT.

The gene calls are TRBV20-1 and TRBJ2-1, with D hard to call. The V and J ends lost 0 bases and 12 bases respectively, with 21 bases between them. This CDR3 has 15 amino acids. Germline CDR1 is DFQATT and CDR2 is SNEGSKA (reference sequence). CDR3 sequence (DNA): TGCAGTGCTAGAGATGGTGCCCGAACCGGAGTTGGGCAGTTCTTC. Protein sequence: CSARDGARTGVGQFF.

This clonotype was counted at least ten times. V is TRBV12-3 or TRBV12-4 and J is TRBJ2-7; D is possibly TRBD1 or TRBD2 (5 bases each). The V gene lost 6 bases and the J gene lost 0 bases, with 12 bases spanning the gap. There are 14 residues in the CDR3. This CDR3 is CASSPGTISYEQYF. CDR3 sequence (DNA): TGTGCCAGCAGCCCCGGGACCATCTCCTACGAGCAGTACTTC.

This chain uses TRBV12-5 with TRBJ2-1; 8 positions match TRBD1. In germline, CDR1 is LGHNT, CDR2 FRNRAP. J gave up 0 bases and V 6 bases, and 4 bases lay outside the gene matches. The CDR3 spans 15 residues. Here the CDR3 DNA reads TGTGCTAGTGGAAAGGGACAGGCCTCCTACAATGAGCAGTTCTTC. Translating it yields CASGKGQASYNEQFF.

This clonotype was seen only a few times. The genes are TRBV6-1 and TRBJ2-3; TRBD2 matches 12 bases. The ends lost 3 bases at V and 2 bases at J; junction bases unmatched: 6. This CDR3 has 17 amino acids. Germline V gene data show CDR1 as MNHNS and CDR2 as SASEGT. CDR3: CASSDPGLAGFTDTQYF. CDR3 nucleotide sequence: TGTGCCAGCAGTGACCCTGGACTAGCGGGGTTCACAGATACGCAGTATTTT.

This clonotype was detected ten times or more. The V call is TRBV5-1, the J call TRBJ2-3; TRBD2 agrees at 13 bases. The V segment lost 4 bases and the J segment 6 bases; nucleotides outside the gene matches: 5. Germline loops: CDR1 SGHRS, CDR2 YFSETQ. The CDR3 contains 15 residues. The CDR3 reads CASSQTSGGSDTQYF. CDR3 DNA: TGCGCCAGCAGCCAGACTAGCGGGGGGTCTGATACGCAGTATTTT. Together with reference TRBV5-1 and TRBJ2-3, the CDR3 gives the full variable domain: KAGVTQTPRYLIKTRGQQVTLSCSPISGHRSVSWYQQTPGQGLQFLFEYFSETQRNKGNFPGRFSGRQFSNSRSEMNVSTLELGDSALYLCASSQTSGGSDTQYFGPGTRLTVL.

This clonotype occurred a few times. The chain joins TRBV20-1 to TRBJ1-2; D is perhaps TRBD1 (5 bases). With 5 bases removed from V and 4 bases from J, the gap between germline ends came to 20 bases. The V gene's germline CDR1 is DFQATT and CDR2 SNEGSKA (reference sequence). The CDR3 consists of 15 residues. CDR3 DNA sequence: TGCAGTGCTCCTACACCCCCAGGGCTTGGCTATGGCTACACCTTC. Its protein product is CSAPTPPGLGYGYTF.

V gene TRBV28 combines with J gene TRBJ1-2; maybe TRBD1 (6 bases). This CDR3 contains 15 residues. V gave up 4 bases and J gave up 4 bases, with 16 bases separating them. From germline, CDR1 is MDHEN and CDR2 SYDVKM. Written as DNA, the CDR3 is TGTGCCAGCAGTTCCGGGGGGGGCGAGGGCTATGGCTACACCTTC. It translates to CASSSGGGEGYGYTF.

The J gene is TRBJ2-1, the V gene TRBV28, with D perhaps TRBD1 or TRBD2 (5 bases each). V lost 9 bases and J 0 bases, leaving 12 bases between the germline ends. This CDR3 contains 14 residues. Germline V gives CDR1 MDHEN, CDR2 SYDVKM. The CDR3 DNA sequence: TGTGCCAGTCGGGACGTTAGCTCCTACAATGAGCAGTTCTTC. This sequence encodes CASRDVSSYNEQFF. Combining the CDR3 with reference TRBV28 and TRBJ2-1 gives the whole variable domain DVKVTQSSRYLVKRTGEKVFLECVQDMDHENMFWYRQDPGLGLRLIYFSYDVKMKEKGDIPEGYSVSREKKERFSLILESASTNQTSMYLCASRDVSSYNEQFFGPGTRLTVL.

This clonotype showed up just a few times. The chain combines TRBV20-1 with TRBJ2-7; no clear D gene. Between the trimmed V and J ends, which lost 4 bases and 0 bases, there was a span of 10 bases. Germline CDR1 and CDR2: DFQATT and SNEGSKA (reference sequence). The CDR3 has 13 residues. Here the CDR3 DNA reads TGCAGTGCTAAGGTCGCTAACTCCTACGAGCAGTACTTC. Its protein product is CSAKVANSYEQYF.

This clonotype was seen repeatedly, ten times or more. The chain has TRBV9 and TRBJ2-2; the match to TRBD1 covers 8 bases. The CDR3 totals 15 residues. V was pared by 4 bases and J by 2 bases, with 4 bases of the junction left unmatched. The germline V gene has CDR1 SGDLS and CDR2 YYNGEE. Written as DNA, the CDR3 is TGTGCCAGCAGCCCTGGACAGGGAAACACCGGGGAGCTGTTTTTT. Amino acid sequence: CASSPGQGNTGELFF.

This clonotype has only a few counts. CDR3: CSVEEIGIGSGANVLTF. For the CDR3, the DNA is TGCAGCGTTGAAGAAATAGGTATTGGATCTGGGGCCAACGTCCTGACTTTC. This sequence joins TRBV29-1 and TRBJ2-6, with D unclear. The CDR3 is made up of 17 amino acids. The germline CDR1 and CDR2 sequences are SQVTM and ANQGSEA. Trimming left V 0 bases short and J 1 base short, with 13 bases between.

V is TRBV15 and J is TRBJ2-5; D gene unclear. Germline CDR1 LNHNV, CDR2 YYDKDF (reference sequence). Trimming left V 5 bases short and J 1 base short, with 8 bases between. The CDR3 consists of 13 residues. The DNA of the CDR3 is TGTGCCACCAGCGCGACGGTCCAAGAGACCCAGTACTTC. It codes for CATSATVQETQYF. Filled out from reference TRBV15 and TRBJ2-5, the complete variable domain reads DAMVIQNPRYQVTQFGKPVTLSCSQTLNHNVMYWYQQKSSQAPKLLFHYYDKDFNNEADTPDNFQSRRPNTSFCFLDIRSPGLGDTAMYLCATSATVQETQYFGPGTRLLVL.

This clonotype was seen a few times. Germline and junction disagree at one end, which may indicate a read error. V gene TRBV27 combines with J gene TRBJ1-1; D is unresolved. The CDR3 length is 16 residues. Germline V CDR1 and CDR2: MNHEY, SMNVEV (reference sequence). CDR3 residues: CASSLSSGMLNTEASF. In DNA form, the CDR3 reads TGTGCCAGCAGTTTATCGTCAGGTATGTTGAACACTGAAGCTTCCTTT.

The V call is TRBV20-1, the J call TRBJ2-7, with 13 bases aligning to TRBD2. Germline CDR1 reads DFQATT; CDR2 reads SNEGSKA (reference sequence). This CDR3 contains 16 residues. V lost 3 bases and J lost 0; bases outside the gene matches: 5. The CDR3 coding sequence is TGCAGTGCTAGGACTAGCGGGAGGACGAGCTCCTACGAGCAGTACTTC. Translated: CSARTSGRTSSYEQYF.

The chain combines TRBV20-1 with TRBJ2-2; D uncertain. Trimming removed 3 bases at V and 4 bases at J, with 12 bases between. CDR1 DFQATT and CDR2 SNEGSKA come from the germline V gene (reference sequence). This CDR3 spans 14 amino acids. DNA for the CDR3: TGCAGTGCTAGTGTTGGGCAGACCACCGGGGAGCTGTTTTTT. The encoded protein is CSASVGQTTGELFF.

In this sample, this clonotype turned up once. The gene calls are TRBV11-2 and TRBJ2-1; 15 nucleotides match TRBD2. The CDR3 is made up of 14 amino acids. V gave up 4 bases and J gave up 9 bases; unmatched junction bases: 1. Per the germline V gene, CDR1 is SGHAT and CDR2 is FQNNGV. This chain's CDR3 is CASSSGLAGGEQFF. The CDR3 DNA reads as TGTGCCAGCAGCTCGGGACTAGCGGGAGGTGAGCAGTTCTTC.